The 20 T cell receptor beta chains below come from one sample, sequenced in a study of graft-versus-host responses after intestinal transplantation. Assay used: immunoSEQ multiplex PCR; TCRdb lists only in-frame clones, some missing. In the table there are fewer than 25,000 clones, around three fifths of which are singletons. The source material was alloreactive CD4+ T cells from a mixed lymphocyte reaction culture, sampled before intestinal transplant. As for subset: CFSE-low proliferating T cells sorted from roughly 6-day pre-transplant mixed lymphocyte reaction (GvH or HvG direction). These receptors all come from a human patient who received an intestinal transplant.

The chain joins TRBV30 to TRBJ2-2, with D possibly matching TRBD2 (5 bases). V lost 1 base to trimming and J lost 6 bases, with 12 bases between them. The germline V gene has CDR1 GTSNPN and CDR2 SVGIG (reference sequence). This CDR3 comprises 14 residues. The CDR3 DNA follows: TGTGCCTGGAGTGAAGGACTGACCCCCGGGGAGCTGTTTTTT. This translates into CAWSEGLTPGELFF. Full variable domain (missing parts from reference TRBV30 and TRBJ2-2): SQTIHQWPATLVQPVGSPLSLECTVEGTSNPNLYWYRQAAGRGLQLLFYSVGIGQISSEVPQNLSASRPQDRQFILSSKKLLLSDSGFYLCAWSEGLTPGELFFGEGSRLTVL.

The genes are TRBV7-9 and TRBJ1-1, with a weak D call TRBD1 (6 bases). CDR3 length: 14 residues. Germline V gene lookup returns CDR1 SEHNR and CDR2 FQNEAQ (reference sequence). V was clipped by 5 bases and J by 8 bases, with 18 bases between them. The CDR3 sequence is CASSILSTGGEAFF. The CDR3 DNA is TGTGCCAGCAGCATACTCTCGACAGGCGGAGAAGCTTTCTTT.

This chain connects TRBV30 to TRBJ2-3, with D perhaps TRBD1 (6 bases). V lost 2 bases, J lost 0 bases, and 9 bases lay in between. There are 14 residues in the CDR3. Germline CDR1 and CDR2: GTSNPN and SVGIG (reference sequence). CDR3 nucleotides: TGTGCCTGGAGTCAGGGGTATAGCACAGATACGCAGTATTTT. Protein product: CAWSQGYSTDTQYF.

The chain carries TRBV30 and TRBJ1-6; tentatively, D is TRBD1 (6 bases). Germline V CDR1 and CDR2: GTSNPN, SVGIG (reference sequence). CDR3 size: 15 residues. V gave up 2 bases and J gave up 10 bases, with 18 bases separating them. CDR3 nucleotides: TGTGCCTGGAGTTGGGGGCCTTCGGATCTCTCACCCCTCCACTTT. Residues: CAWSWGPSDLSPLHF.

This clone appeared a few times. This chain connects TRBV6-6 to TRBJ2-7, with 11 bases aligning to TRBD1. Per germline, CDR1 MNHNY and CDR2 SVGAGI (reference sequence). The J segment lost 1 base and the V segment lost 8 bases, leaving 7 bases of the junction unmatched. CDR3 length equals 15 residues. CDR3 nucleotides: TGTGCCAGCGCGCCCCGGGACAGGGGGTCCTACGAGCAGTACTTC. Translated, it gives CASAPRDRGSYEQYF.

The CDR3 DNA reads as TGTGCCAGCAGCTCTGGTCTATTAAACACCGGGGAGCTGTTTTTT. Its translation is CASSSGLLNTGELFF. The chain combines TRBV5-5 with TRBJ2-2; D is uncertain. The CDR3 spans 15 residues. V lost 3 bases and J lost 2, with 11 bases in between. Per the germline V gene, CDR1 is SGHKS and CDR2 is YYEKEE (reference sequence).

This chain joins TRBV6-6 and TRBJ2-7, with D possibly being TRBD1 (6 bases). CDR1 is MNHNY, CDR2 SVGAGI, per germline (reference sequence). The CDR3 covers 14 residues. V was cut by 3 bases and J by 2 bases, with 11 bases left in between. The CDR3 region is CASSYGQGPYEQYF. CDR3 nucleotides: TGTGCCAGCAGTTATGGGCAGGGGCCCTACGAGCAGTACTTC.

V usage is TRBV6-6 and J usage is TRBJ2-2; maybe TRBD1 (5 bases). Germline lookup yields CDR1 MNHNY and CDR2 SVGAGI (reference sequence). The CDR3 length is 14 residues. V lost 2 bases and J lost 5, with 9 bases in between. CDR3 region: CASSYRGGTGELFF. CDR3 DNA sequence: TGTGCCAGCAGTTACAGGGGTGGTACCGGGGAGCTGTTTTTT.

The V and J genes are TRBV27 and TRBJ2-2; TRBD2 matches at 7 bases. This CDR3 is built from 14 residues. Per germline, CDR1 MNHEY and CDR2 SMNVEV (reference sequence). The V and J ends lost 0 bases and 5 bases, in that order; junction bases with no gene match: 0. Here the CDR3 DNA reads TGTGCCAGCAGTTTATCAGCGGGAACCGGGGAGCTGTTTTTT. This sequence encodes CASSLSAGTGELFF.

This chain links TRBV30 with TRBJ2-1; TRBD2 matches 9 bases. CDR1 is GTSNPN and CDR2 is SVGIG in the germline V gene (reference sequence). The CDR3 totals 12 residues. V lost 8 bases to trimming and J lost 6 bases; unmatched junction nucleotides: 5. The CDR3 nucleotides are TGTGCCGGGGGACTAGCATTCAATGAGCAGTTCTTC. Protein: CAGGLAFNEQFF.

J is TRBJ1-2 and V is TRBV7-9, with a possible D match to TRBD1 (6 bases). Germline CDR1 is SEHNR and CDR2 is FQNEAQ (reference sequence). V lost 4 bases and J lost 5, with 20 bases in between. CDR3 length equals 16 residues. The CDR3 DNA sequence: TGTGCCAGCAGCTCCCACGGGGGGGGCCGTTATTATGGCTACACCTTC. It codes for CASSSHGGGRYYGYTF.

This clone was seen a handful of times. The DNA for the CDR3 is TGTGCCAGCAGTTACTCCCCCACAGATAAAAACACCATATATTTT. Translation: CASSYSPTDKNTIYF. The rearrangement joins TRBV6-5 to TRBJ1-3; D unclear. Germline V lookup: CDR1 MNHEY, CDR2 SVGAGI. This CDR3 is built from 15 residues. The V end lost 0 bases, the J end lost 6 bases, and 12 bases lay between the germline ends.

The V call is TRBV10-3, the J call TRBJ2-3; 12 bases fit TRBD2. Germline assignment: CDR1 ENHRY and CDR2 SYGVKD. The CDR3 spans 15 residues. With 6 bases clipped from V and 2 bases from J, the junction kept 3 bases outside the gene matches. For the CDR3, the DNA is TGTGCCATCAGCGGACTAGCGGGGCACACAGATACGCAGTATTTT. As protein: CAISGLAGHTDTQYF.

The chain is built from TRBV2 and TRBJ2-2, with 10 bases matching TRBD2. The V gene's germline CDR1 is SNHLY and CDR2 FYNNEI. This CDR3 region has 12 residues. CDR3 nucleotide sequence: TGTGGCCTAGCGGGAGTATCCGGGGAGCTGTTTTTT. It encodes CGLAGVSGELFF.

In DNA, the CDR3 is TGCGCCAGCAGCTTCTGGGCAGGGGTCTCCTACGAGCAGTACTTC. Protein product: CASSFWAGVSYEQYF. V usage is TRBV5-1 and J usage is TRBJ2-7, with D maybe TRBD1 (6 bases). The V gene's germline CDR1 is SGHRS and CDR2 YFSETQ. The V and J ends lost 2 bases and 0 bases respectively, with 12 bases between them. The length of the CDR3 is 15 residues.

The rearrangement links TRBV9 to TRBJ1-2; D might be TRBD1 (6 bases). Per germline, CDR1 SGDLS and CDR2 YYNGEE. Trimming stripped 4 bases from V and 8 bases from J, with 21 bases between. There are 15 residues in the CDR3. The CDR3 sequence is CASSRKERGAAGYTF. In nucleotides, the CDR3 is TGTGCCAGCAGCCGGAAGGAGCGGGGGGCCGCGGGCTACACCTTC. Full variable domain (missing parts from reference TRBV9 and TRBJ1-2): DSGVTQTPKHLITATGQRVTLRCSPRSGDLSVYWYQQSLDQGLQFLIQYYNGEERAKGNILERFSAQQFPDLHSELNLSSLELGDSALYFCASSRKERGAAGYTFGSGTRLTVV.

The chain joins TRBV5-1 to TRBJ2-2; TRBD1 aligns across 9 bases. J lost 2 bases, V lost 3 bases, and 2 bases had no gene match. Germline loops: CDR1 SGHRS, CDR2 YFSETQ. The CDR3 totals 15 residues. The CDR3, as DNA: TGCGCCAGCAGCTGGGACAGGGTTAACACCGGGGAGCTGTTTTTT. Amino acid sequence: CASSWDRVNTGELFF.

This clone was detected only a few times. The chain couples TRBV18 to TRBJ1-6; the D is unclear. V lost 0 bases and J lost 4, with 4 bases in between. The CDR3 is 14 residues long. Germline V CDR1 and CDR2: KGHSH, LQKENI. Here the CDR3 reads CASSPPEYNSPLHF. In DNA form, the CDR3 reads TGTGCCAGCTCACCACCGGAGTATAATTCACCCCTCCACTTT.

The J gene is TRBJ2-7, the V gene TRBV6-5; D not certain. Germline V gene sequence: CDR1 MNHEY, CDR2 SVGAGI. The ends were cut back, 4 bases at V and 3 bases at J, with 16 bases in the middle. This CDR3 is 15 amino acids long. CDR3 amino acids: CASSSRVLTHYEQYF. The CDR3 DNA is TGTGCCAGCAGTTCCCGGGTCCTTACACACTACGAGCAGTACTTC.

The chain couples TRBV7-9 to TRBJ2-1; D uncertain. V was clipped by 3 bases and J by 5 bases, with 11 bases between them. CDR3 length equals 14 residues. Per germline, CDR1 SEHNR and CDR2 FQNEAQ (reference sequence). The CDR3 sequence: CASSFMVVNNEQFF. The CDR3 DNA reads TGTGCCAGCAGCTTTATGGTAGTGAACAATGAGCAGTTCTTC. Full variable domain (missing parts from reference TRBV7-9 and TRBJ2-1): DTGVSQNPRHKITKRGQNVTFRCDPISEHNRLYWYRQTLGQGPEFLTYFQNEAQLEKSRLLSDRFSAERPKGSFSTLEIQRTEQGDSAMYLCASSFMVVNNEQFFGPGTRLTVL.